This TCR beta chain was sequenced in a study of spatial heterogeneity in lung cancer. In the study overall: On average, each unique TCR and UMI combination appeared more than ten times in raw reads.

As for time point: sample taken at primary tumor resection. Sequencing was performed on whole RNA extracted from tumor and nontumor lung tissue, or from frozen PBMC, and the material was left unsorted. Trimming cost V 0 bases and J 4 bases, with 10 bases left between them. The CDR3 is 14 residues long. Overall study findings and caveats: Coverage estimated for tumor T cells reached 5.5% to 9% for alpha chains and roughly 14% for beta chains. The number of expanded tumor alpha and beta chains correlated with mutation number.

On each TCR cDNA molecule, a unique molecular identifier was present. Via MiXCR, TCRdb re-called the 5' RACE reads, giving one row per CDR3 protein. Among 24,000 or so distinct CDR3 sequences listed, roughly 8.6% were seen once. This clonotype was seen ten or more times. Its antigen is still unknown. The source is a male donor with early-stage non-small cell lung cancer. Sample: lung tumor tissue, taken at surgery. The V gene is TRBV12-3 or TRBV12-4, the J gene TRBJ2-7, with D uncertain. The CDR3 sequence is CASSLAGVTYEQYF. CDR3 DNA: TGTGCCAGCAGTTTAGCAGGAGTCACTTACGAGCAGTACTTC.